Below are 20 T cell receptor beta chains sequenced from a single sample in a study of OX40 agonist ivuxolimab in advanced cancers. The data were produced by immunoSEQ multiplex PCR, yet TCRdb's version contains in-frame clones alone and is incomplete. Found here are roughly 50,000 clones, roughly 86% of them singletons; the top ten hold 0.85% to 1%. The material was CD4+ or CD8+ T cells sorted from blood, obtained in a trial of the OX40 agonist ivuxolimab. Source of these receptors: an adult with an advanced solid tumor such as melanoma, head and neck, liver or kidney cancer.

This clone is a singleton in its sample. V usage is TRBV2 and J usage is TRBJ1-4; D might be TRBD1 (5 bases). Germline-derived CDR1 and CDR2 are SNHLY and FYNNEI. There are 16 residues in the CDR3. V dropped 7 bases and J dropped 2 bases, with 17 bases sitting between them. CDR3 DNA: TGTGCCAGCAATCTCCGGGGGTTTAGGACTAATGAAAAACTGTTTTTT. Translated: CASNLRGFRTNEKLFF.

The V and J genes are TRBV7-2 and TRBJ2-5, with 10 nucleotides matching TRBD2. Trimming at V came to 1 base and at J to 12 bases, leaving 11 bases not matched to a gene. Germline V gene data show CDR1 as SGHTA and CDR2 as FQGNSA. The CDR3 covers 15 residues. The CDR3 nucleotides read TGTGCCAGCAGCTTAGGGGCCCGAGTAGCGGGGGGCAAGTACTTC. Protein sequence: CASSLGARVAGGKYF.

This clone was detected a few times. This chain uses TRBV18 with TRBJ2-1, with D hard to call. CDR1 and CDR2 from the germline V gene are KGHSH and LQKENI. V gave up 2 bases and J gave up 8 bases, with 10 bases separating them. This CDR3 is 13 amino acids long. Written as DNA, the CDR3 is TGTGCCAGCTCACCAAAACTACACGATGAGCAGTTCTTC. Protein product: CASSPKLHDEQFF.

The chain uses TRBV7-9 and TRBJ2-1; TRBD2 aligns across 7 bases. CDR1 is SEHNR and CDR2 is FQNEAQ in the germline V gene (reference sequence). The CDR3 contains 15 residues. J lost 6 bases, V lost 5 bases, and 10 bases had no gene match. For the CDR3, the DNA is TGTGCCAGCAGCCGCGGGGGATCAAGCACCAATGAGCAGTTCTTC. Encoded protein: CASSRGGSSTNEQFF.

The J gene is TRBJ2-7, the V gene TRBV18; D perhaps matches TRBD1 (6 bases). Germline CDR1 and CDR2: KGHSH and LQKENI. The CDR3 extends over 13 amino acids. The V end was cut by 4 bases, the J end by 0 bases, with 7 bases between. The CDR3 bases are TGTGCCAGCTCACGGGACAACTCCTACGAGCAGTACTTC. It codes for CASSRDNSYEQYF.

The rearrangement links TRBV18 to TRBJ1-5, with a tentative D call TRBD1 (6 bases). This CDR3 spans 15 amino acids. The germline V and J ends were trimmed by 6 bases and 1 base, with 13 bases remaining between them. From germline, CDR1 is KGHSH and CDR2 LQKENI. DNA for the CDR3: TGTGCCAGCTCGTTCACAGGGCTCAGCAATCAGCCCCAGCATTTT. Translating gives CASSFTGLSNQPQHF.

The chain is built from TRBV18 and TRBJ1-1, with D uncertain. This CDR3 has 13 residues. The germline V and J ends were trimmed by 4 bases and 4 bases, with 10 bases remaining between them. Germline V gene data show CDR1 as KGHSH and CDR2 as LQKENI. CDR3 loop: CASSLQSGTEAFF. The CDR3 nucleotides are TGTGCCAGCTCACTACAGAGCGGCACTGAAGCTTTCTTT.

V is TRBV5-1 and J is TRBJ2-3, with 9 positions matching TRBD2. CDR3 length equals 15 residues. V lost 2 bases and J lost 5; bases outside the gene matches: 6. CDR1 is SGHRS and CDR2 is YFSETQ in the germline V gene. CDR3 sequence (DNA): TGCGCCAGCAGCTTCGGCGGGGGGGCCGTAGATACGCAGTATTTT. It encodes CASSFGGGAVDTQYF.

The chain is built from TRBV2 and TRBJ2-2, with a weak D call TRBD1 (5 bases). V shed 10 bases and J shed 7 bases, with 22 bases lying between them. Germline V gene sequence: CDR1 SNHLY, CDR2 FYNNEI. The CDR3 contains 15 residues. The CDR3 DNA sequence: TGTGCCACCCAAGGGGCGGTGCTGGGCAGCGGGGAGCTGTTTTTT. Its protein is CATQGAVLGSGELFF.

The chain uses TRBV18 and TRBJ2-5, with 9 bases identical to TRBD1. TRBJ2-7 explains the end of the DNA better; the J call may be wrong. Per germline, CDR1 KGHSH and CDR2 LQKENI. The CDR3 contains 15 residues. In DNA form, the CDR3 reads TGTGCCAGCTCCCCTTCGACAGGGGGCTCCTACGAGCAGTACTTC. Its translation: CASSPSTGGSYEQYF.

This clone was detected only a few times. Other nucleotide sequences in the sample specify the same CDR3. In DNA, the CDR3 is TGTGCCAGCTCACCAGGCACTGAAGCTTTCTTT. Translated, it gives CASSPGTEAFF. This chain links TRBV18 with TRBJ1-1; D unclear. The CDR3 has 11 residues. Germline V CDR1 and CDR2: KGHSH, LQKENI. Between the trimmed V and J ends, which lost 2 bases and 4 bases, there was a span of 2 bases. The variable domain in full, with the rest retrieved from reference TRBV18 and TRBJ1-1, is NAGVMQNPRHLVRRRGQEARLRCSPMKGHSHVYWYRQLPEEGLKFMVYLQKENIIDESGMPKERFSAEFPKEGPSILRIQQVVRGDSAAYFCASSPGTEAFFGQGTRLTVV.

With regard to this clone: The same CDR3 is also encoded by other DNA sequences in this sample. The CDR3 DNA is TGTGCCAGCAGCTCGGGCGGAAGCTCCTACGAGCAGTACTTC. Protein: CASSSGGSSYEQYF. The rearrangement links TRBV11-3 to TRBJ2-5; D not certain. The DNA end is more similar to TRBJ2-7, so the J call may be wrong. Germline CDR1 SGHNT, CDR2 YENEEA. This CDR3 is 14 amino acids long.

The CDR3 region is CASSERGQEYNEQFF. The DNA for the CDR3 is TGTGCCAGCTCAGAGAGGGGGCAGGAGTACAATGAGCAGTTCTTC. The V and J genes are TRBV18 and TRBJ2-1; 7 bases map to TRBD1. The CDR3 consists of 15 residues. Losses at the gene ends were 5 bases for V and 4 bases for J; bases not matched to a gene: 8. Germline V gene sequence: CDR1 KGHSH, CDR2 LQKENI.

V usage is TRBV18 and J usage is TRBJ1-4; D perhaps matches TRBD1 (6 bases). This CDR3 has 14 residues. Germline CDR1 is KGHSH and CDR2 is LQKENI. Trimming took off 3 bases at V and 5 bases at J, with 10 bases between the two ends. This CDR3 is CASSPTGPNEKLFF. The DNA of the CDR3 is TGTGCCAGCTCACCGACAGGACCAAATGAAAAACTGTTTTTT.

The rearrangement uses TRBV6-5 and TRBJ2-7, with 8 bases that match TRBD1. The length of the CDR3 is 13 residues. V shed 7 bases, J shed 7 bases, and the junction held 9 bases outside the gene matches. The V gene's germline CDR1 is MNHEY and CDR2 SVGAGI. CDR3 nucleotide sequence: TGTGCCAGCAAACAGACAGGGGCTGGGGAGCAGTACTTC. Its protein is CASKQTGAGEQYF.

This clone was detected once. The chain uses TRBV5-1 and TRBJ2-2, with no clear D. V was trimmed by 0 bases and J by 5 bases, leaving 8 bases between them. Germline V gene lookup returns CDR1 SGHRS and CDR2 YFSETQ. There are 14 residues in the CDR3. In DNA form, the CDR3 reads TGCGCCAGCAGCTTGGTGGTAGATACCGGGGAGCTGTTTTTT. The encoded protein is CASSLVVDTGELFF.

The chain has TRBV12-2 and TRBJ1-1; the table's D call, TRBD1, has no DNA check behind it. TRBV12-2 is a pseudogene locus. This CDR3 has 13 residues. CDR3 nucleotide sequence: TGTGCAAGTCGCTTAAGGGGGTACACTGAAGCTTTCTTT. Its protein is CASRLRGYTEAFF.

The genes are TRBV5-4 and TRBJ1-2, with 8 bases fitting TRBD1. The J segment lost 5 bases and the V segment lost 4 bases, leaving 7 bases of the junction unmatched. CDR1 SGHNT and CDR2 YYREEE come from the germline V gene (reference sequence). CDR3 size: 14 residues. The DNA for the CDR3 is TGTGCCAGCAGCACGACAGGGGAGGGGTATGGCTACACCTTC. It encodes CASSTTGEGYGYTF.

The chain links TRBV5-1 to TRBJ1-2; weak D call: TRBD1 (6 bases). Trimming stripped 0 bases from V and 7 bases from J, with 16 bases between. CDR1 and CDR2 from the germline V gene are SGHRS and YFSETQ. CDR3 size: 15 residues. CDR3 residues: CASSLATGTLTGYTF. Here the CDR3 DNA reads TGCGCCAGCAGCTTGGCCACCGGGACATTGACTGGCTACACCTTC.

The chain uses TRBV4-1 and TRBJ2-2; D perhaps matches TRBD1 (8 bases). There are 15 residues in the CDR3. The germline CDR1 and CDR2 sequences are MGHRA and YSYEKL. Trimming left V 4 bases short and J 5 bases short, with 14 bases between. The CDR3, as DNA: TGCGCCAGCAGCCCAGGACAGGGAGGGACCGGGGAGCTGTTTTTT. The encoded protein is CASSPGQGGTGELFF.